The 4 T cell receptor beta chains in this list originate from one sample, sequenced in a study of T-cell reconstitution after alpha-beta-depleted transplantation in children. The library targeted TCRbeta and was prepared with unique molecular identifiers. One entry per CDR3 protein, called by TCRdb with MiXCR from the PCR reads. The sample carries about 470,000 distinct CDR3 sequences, about 45% recorded once. Sequenced material: PBMCs, taken before TCRalphabeta/CD19-depleted stem cell transplant. These receptors were taken from a girl aged 2-15 years with aplastic anemia, due to receive a stem cell transplant.

The J gene is TRBJ2-7, the V gene TRBV25-1, with D perhaps TRBD1 (6 bases). The CDR3 covers 16 residues. V was trimmed by 4 bases and J by 0 bases, leaving 16 bases between them. Per the germline V gene, CDR1 is MGHDK and CDR2 is SYGVNS. This chain's CDR3 is CASSVQGSGLSYEQYF. The DNA for the CDR3 is TGTGCCAGCAGTGTACAGGGCTCAGGGCTCTCCTACGAGCAGTACTTC.

The CDR3 DNA reads as TGTGCCAGCAGCCCCGGGGTAGGGACAGGGGGCGCTGGCTACACCTTC. The encoded protein is CASSPGVGTGGAGYTF. The chain couples TRBV11-1 to TRBJ1-2; 12 positions match TRBD1. V shed 5 bases, J shed 7 bases, and the junction held 11 bases outside the gene matches. The CDR3 extends over 16 amino acids. CDR1 and CDR2 from the germline V gene are SGHAT and FQDESV (reference sequence).

This clonotype showed up just a few times. The CDR3 here is CASRSLQGYEQYF. As DNA, the CDR3 is TGCGCCAGCAGATCCCTACAGGGGTACGAGCAGTACTTC. The chain uses TRBV5-1 and TRBJ2-7; TRBD1 agrees at 7 bases. The length of the CDR3 is 13 residues. V shed 5 bases, J shed 4 bases, and the junction held 6 bases outside the gene matches. Germline lookup yields CDR1 SGHRS and CDR2 YFSETQ.

This clonotype was detected only a few times. The chain carries TRBV7-3 and TRBJ1-1; D unclear. CDR1 SGHTA and CDR2 FQGTGA come from the germline V gene. The germline V and J ends were trimmed by 3 bases and 4 bases, with 9 bases remaining between them. CDR3 length equals 13 residues. The chain's CDR3 is CASSFGWGTEAFF. For the CDR3, the DNA is TGTGCCAGCAGCTTCGGGTGGGGCACTGAAGCTTTCTTT. Complete variable domain (other parts from reference TRBV7-3 and TRBJ1-1): GAGVSQTPSNKVTEKGKYVELRCDPISGHTALYWYRQSLGQGPEFLIYFQGTGAADDSGLPNDRFFAVRPEGSVSTLKIQRTERGDSAVYLCASSFGWGTEAFFGQGTRLTVV.